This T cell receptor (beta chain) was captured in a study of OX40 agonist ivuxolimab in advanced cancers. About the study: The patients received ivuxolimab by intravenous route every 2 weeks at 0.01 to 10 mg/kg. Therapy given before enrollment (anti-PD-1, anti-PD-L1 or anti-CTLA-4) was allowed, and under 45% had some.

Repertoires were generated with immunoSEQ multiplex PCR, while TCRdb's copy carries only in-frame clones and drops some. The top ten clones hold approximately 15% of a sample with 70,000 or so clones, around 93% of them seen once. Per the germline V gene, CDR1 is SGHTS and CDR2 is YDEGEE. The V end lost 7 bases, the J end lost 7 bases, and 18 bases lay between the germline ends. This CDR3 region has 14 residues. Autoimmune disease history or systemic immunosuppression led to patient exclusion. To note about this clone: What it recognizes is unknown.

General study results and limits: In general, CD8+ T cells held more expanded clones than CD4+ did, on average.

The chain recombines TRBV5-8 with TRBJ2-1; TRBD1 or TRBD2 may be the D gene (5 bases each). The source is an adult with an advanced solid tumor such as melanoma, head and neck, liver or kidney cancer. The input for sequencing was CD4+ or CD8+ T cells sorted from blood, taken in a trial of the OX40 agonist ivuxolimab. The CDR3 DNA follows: TGTGCCAGCGCTACCGGGACCGAGGGAAATGAGCAGTTCTTC. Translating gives CASATGTEGNEQFF.